This is a list of T cell receptor beta chains from one sample in a study of radiotherapy plus CTLA-4 blockade in lung cancer. The protocol was immunoSEQ multiplex PCR, while the TCRdb copy is restricted to in-frame clones and leaves out a portion. The repertoire holds some 50,000 clones, with roughly three quarters as singletons. Sequencing was performed on peripheral blood, taken from a patient treated with radiotherapy plus ipilimumab. The receptors here all came from a human donor with non-small cell lung cancer who had stable disease on radiotherapy plus ipilimumab. The CDR3 runs from the conserved cysteine through the conserved F or W. The D gene is left open where the match is weak. The size entry is marked missing in some rows and otherwise reads once, few, many or a size class.

d_call | j_call | clone_size | v_call | cdr3_nt | cdr3_aa
- | TRBJ1-3 | - | TRBV2 | TGTGCCAGCAGCGCCGCAGGGACTGGAAACACCATATATTTT | CASSAAGTGNTIYF
TRBD1 | TRBJ1-1 | - | TRBV5-6 | TGTGCCAGCAGCCCCGCGGTCCTACAGGGGGGGTCTTTCTTT | CASSPAVLQGGSFF
- | TRBJ2-5 | few | TRBV2 | TGTGCCAGCCAGGGCGGGGAGACCCAGTACTTC | CASQGGETQYF
- | TRBJ1-1 | - | TRBV19 | TGTGCCAGTAGTTTCCCGCTAGGGGGAGAAAGGACTGAAGCTTTCTTT | CASSFPLGGERTEAFF
- | TRBJ1-6 | - | TRBV9 | TGTGCCAGCAGCCCTCCAGGATCCTATTCACCCCTCCACTTT | CASSPPGSYSPLHF
- | TRBJ1-3 | medium-sized | TRBV28 | TGTGCCAGCAGCTCCGTCGCGGGGGGAGGTGGAAACACCATATATTTT | CASSSVAGGGGNTIYF
- | TRBJ1-1 | many | TRBV2 | TGTGCCAGCAGTTTGGACGTAGAAGCTTTCTTT | CASSLDVEAFF
- | TRBJ1-6 | - | TRBV21-1 | TGTGCCAGCACCCCAAGGGAGGGGGGACAGGAAAAACTTGGGTCACCCCTCCACTTT | CASTPREGGQEKLGSPLHF
TRBD1 | TRBJ2-5 | - | TRBV5-1 | TGCGCCAGCAGCTTGAGGGACAGCCAAGAGACCCAGTACTTC | CASSLRDSQETQYF
- | TRBJ1-2 | - | TRBV7-9 | TGTGCCAGCAGCTTCTATGGCTACACCTTC | CASSFYGYTF
- | TRBJ2-6 | - | TRBV30 | TGTGCCTGCCAACTTTCCTCTGGGGCCAACGTCCTGACTTTC | CACQLSSGANVLTF
- | TRBJ1-5 | - | TRBV5-4 | TGTGCCAGCAGCTTATGGGGGAGTAGCAATCAGCCCCAGCATTTT | CASSLWGSSNQPQHF
- | TRBJ1-4 | - | TRBV10-3 | TGTGCCATCAGAAAGGGCGCAGAGGATGAAAAACTGTTTTTT | CAIRKGAEDEKLFF
- | TRBJ2-7 | once | TRBV27 | TGTGCCAGCAGGTTAAAAATAGACGTGTACTACGAGCAGTACTTC | CASRLKIDVYYEQYF
- | TRBJ1-5 | - | TRBV19 | TGTGCCAGCGTCCAGAATAATCAGCCCCAGCATTTT | CASVQNNQPQHF
- | TRBJ1-2 | - | TRBV28 | TGTGCCAGCAGTTTCACAGGCTTATCCCCTAACTATGGCTACACCTTC | CASSFTGLSPNYGYTF
- | TRBJ1-2 | once | TRBV19 | TGTGCCAGTAGAGGAAAAGGGGAGAACTATGGCTACACCTTC | CASRGKGENYGYTF
TRBD1 | TRBJ2-3 | - | TRBV29-1 | TGCAGCGTTCTCACCCCACAGGGGAGCGCAGATACGCAGTATTTT | CSVLTPQGSADTQYF
- | TRBJ1-4 | - | TRBV29-1 | TGCAGCGTTGACGTTGATTCTAGGGGTGAAAAACTGTTTTTT | CSVDVDSRGEKLFF
- | TRBJ1-2 | - | TRBV6-1 | TGTGCCAGCAAACGGGACGCCTATGGCTACACCTTC | CASKRDAYGYTF
TRBD1 | TRBJ1-1 | - | TRBV10-3 | TGTGCCGCGCGCCCGGGACAGGGGGCTACCCTCGCTGAAGCTTTCTTT | CAARPGQGATLAEAFF
TRBD2 | TRBJ2-3 | - | TRBV7-2 | TGTGCCAGCAGCCGGACTAGCGGGGGGACAGATACGCAGTATTTT | CASSRTSGGTDTQYF
- | TRBJ2-1 | - | TRBV6-1 | TGTGCCAGCAGGAAGACAGGCTCCTACAATGAGCAGTTCTTC | CASRKTGSYNEQFF
TRBD2 | TRBJ2-3 | once | TRBV9 | TGTGCCAGCAGCGTAGGGGCGGGGGGGACAGATACGCAGTATTTT | CASSVGAGGTDTQYF
- | TRBJ1-4 | once | TRBV5-1 | TGCGCCAGCAGGGACTCCGGGAGGCTTCCCTGGACTAATGAAAAACTGTTTTTT | CASRDSGRLPWTNEKLFF
- | TRBJ2-3 | - | TRBV7-3 | TGTGCCAGCAGCACTCAGGCTACGAGGGGTTCAGATACGCAGTATTTT | CASSTQATRGSDTQYF
- | TRBJ2-6 | - | TRBV7-3 | TGTGCCAGCAGCCCACATGGCCCCATCTCTGGGGCCAACGTCCTGACTTTC | CASSPHGPISGANVLTF
- | TRBJ2-3 | - | TRBV7-2 | TGTGCCAGCAGCTTGGTCGGGGGGCCAGATACGCAGTATTTT | CASSLVGGPDTQYF
TRBD1 | TRBJ1-6 | - | TRBV7-6 | TGTGCCAGCAGCGTCGCACAGGGGCATTCACCCCTCCACTTT | CASSVAQGHSPLHF
TRBD1 | TRBJ1-5 | once | TRBV7-9 | TGTGCCAGCAGCGATTACGGGACAGGCAATCAGCCCCAGCATTTT | CASSDYGTGNQPQHF
- | TRBJ2-7 | - | TRBV10-1 | TGCGCCAGCAGTGGGGGGACTCCGGATCCGTACGAGCAGTACTTC | CASSGGTPDPYEQYF
- | TRBJ2-3 | - | TRBV27 | TGTGCCAGCAGTTTGACAGGCCGCACAGATACGCAGTATTTT | CASSLTGRTDTQYF
- | TRBJ1-1 | few | TRBV10-2 | TGCGCCAGCAGTGATGGAGCAGGGTTGAACACTGAAGCTTTCTTT | CASSDGAGLNTEAFF
- | TRBJ1-2 | once | TRBV19 | TGTGCCAGTAGTATAGGAGGGCTTTCTCGAGGCTACACCTTC | CASSIGGLSRGYTF
TRBD1 | TRBJ2-1 | - | TRBV10-3 | TGTGCCATCAGTGAGGTAACAGGGGGGCATAATGAGCAGTTCTTC | CAISEVTGGHNEQFF
- | TRBJ1-2 | - | TRBV19 | TGTGCCAGTAGTCTGCAATCGCATCGCTACACCTTC | CASSLQSHRYTF
- | TRBJ1-2 | few | TRBV18 | TGTGCCAGCTCACCTATGGGGGCTAACTATGGCTACACCTTC | CASSPMGANYGYTF
- | TRBJ1-1 | - | TRBV5-1 | TGCGCCAGCAGCTTGGATAACAGGATGAACACTGAAGCTTTCTTT | CASSLDNRMNTEAFF
TRBD1 | TRBJ1-2 | - | TRBV5-5 | TGTGCCAGCAGCTACACCGGGACAGGGCGATATGGCTACACCTTC | CASSYTGTGRYGYTF
- | TRBJ2-7 | few | TRBV4-3 | TGCGCCAGCAGCCAAGATCATAGCGGTTACGAGCAGTACTTC | CASSQDHSGYEQYF
- | TRBJ1-3 | few | TRBV5-6 | TGTGCCAGCAGCTTAGGACAGCTCTCTGGAAACACCATATATTTT | CASSLGQLSGNTIYF